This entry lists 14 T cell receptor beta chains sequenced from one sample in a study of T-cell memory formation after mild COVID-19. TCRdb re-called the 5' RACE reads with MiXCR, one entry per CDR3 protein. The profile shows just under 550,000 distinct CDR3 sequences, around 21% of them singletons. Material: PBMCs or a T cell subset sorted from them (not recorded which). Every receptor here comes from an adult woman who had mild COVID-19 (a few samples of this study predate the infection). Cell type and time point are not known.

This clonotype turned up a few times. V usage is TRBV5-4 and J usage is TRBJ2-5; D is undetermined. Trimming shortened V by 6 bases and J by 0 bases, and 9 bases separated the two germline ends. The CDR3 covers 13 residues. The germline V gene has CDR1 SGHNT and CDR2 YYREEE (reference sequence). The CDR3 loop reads CASTHGDQETQYF. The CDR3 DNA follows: TGTGCCAGCACACATGGCGACCAAGAGACCCAGTACTTC. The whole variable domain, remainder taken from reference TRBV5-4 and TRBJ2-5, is ETGVTQSPTHLIKTRGQQVTLRCSSQSGHNTVSWYQQALGQGPQFIFQYYREEENGRGNFPPRFSGLQFPNYSSELNVNALELDDSALYLCASTHGDQETQYFGPGTRLLVL.

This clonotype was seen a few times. CDR3 sequence (DNA): TGCAGTGCTAGAGGTTGGACACAGGACGTCCTGACTTTC. Amino acid sequence: CSARGWTQDVLTF. The rearrangement uses TRBV20-1 and TRBJ2-6, with a possible D match to TRBD1 (5 bases). Between the trimmed V and J ends, which lost 1 base and 11 bases, there was a span of 12 bases. The CDR3 covers 13 residues. CDR1 and CDR2 from the germline V gene are DFQATT and SNEGSKA (reference sequence).

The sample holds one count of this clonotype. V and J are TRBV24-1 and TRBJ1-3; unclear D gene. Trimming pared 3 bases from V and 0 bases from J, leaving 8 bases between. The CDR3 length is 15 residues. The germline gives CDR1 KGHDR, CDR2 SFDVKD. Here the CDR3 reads CATSDQTASGNTIYF. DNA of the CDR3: TGTGCCACCAGTGATCAAACAGCCTCTGGAAACACCATATATTTT.

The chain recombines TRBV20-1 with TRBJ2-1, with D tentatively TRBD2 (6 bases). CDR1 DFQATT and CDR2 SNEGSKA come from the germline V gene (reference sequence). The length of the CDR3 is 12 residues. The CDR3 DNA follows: TGCACCATGCTAGCGACCTACAATGAGCAGTTCTTC. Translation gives CTMLATYNEQFF.

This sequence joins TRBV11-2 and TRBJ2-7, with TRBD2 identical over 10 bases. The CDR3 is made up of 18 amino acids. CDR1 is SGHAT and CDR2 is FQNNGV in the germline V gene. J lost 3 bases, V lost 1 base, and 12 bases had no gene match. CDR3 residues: CASSLAASGSFTYYEQYF. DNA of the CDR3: TGTGCCAGCAGCTTAGCCGCTAGCGGGAGTTTTACTTACTACGAGCAGTACTTC.

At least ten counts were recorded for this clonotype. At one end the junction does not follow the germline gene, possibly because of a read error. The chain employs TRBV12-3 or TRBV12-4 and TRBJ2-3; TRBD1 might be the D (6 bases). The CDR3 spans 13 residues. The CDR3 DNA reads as TGCGCCAGCAGCTTGGGACACACAGATACGCAGTATTTT. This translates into CASSLGHTDTQYF.

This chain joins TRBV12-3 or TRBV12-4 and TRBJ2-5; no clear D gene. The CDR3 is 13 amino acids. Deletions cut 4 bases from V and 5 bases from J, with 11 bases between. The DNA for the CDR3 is TGTGCCAGCAGTTCCACGGTTGAGGAGACCCAGTACTTC. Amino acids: CASSSTVEETQYF.

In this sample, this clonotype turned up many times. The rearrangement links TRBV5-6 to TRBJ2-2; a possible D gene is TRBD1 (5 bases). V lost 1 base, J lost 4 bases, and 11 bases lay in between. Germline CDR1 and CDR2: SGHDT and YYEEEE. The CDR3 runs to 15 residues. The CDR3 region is CASSLLQGITGELFF. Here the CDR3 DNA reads TGTGCCAGCAGCTTGCTGCAGGGAATCACCGGGGAGCTGTTTTTT. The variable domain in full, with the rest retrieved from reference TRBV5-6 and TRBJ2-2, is DAGVTQSPTHLIKTRGQQVTLRCSPKSGHDTVSWYQQALGQGPQFIFQYYEEEERQRGNFPDRFSGHQFPNYSSELNVNALLLGDSALYLCASSLLQGITGELFFGEGSRLTVL.

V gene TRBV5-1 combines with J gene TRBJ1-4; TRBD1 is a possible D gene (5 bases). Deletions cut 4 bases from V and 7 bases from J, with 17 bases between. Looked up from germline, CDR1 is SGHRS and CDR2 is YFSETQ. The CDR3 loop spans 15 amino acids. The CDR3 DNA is TGCGCCAGCAGCACAGAACACGGGAGGGGTGAAAAACTGTTTTTT. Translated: CASSTEHGRGEKLFF.

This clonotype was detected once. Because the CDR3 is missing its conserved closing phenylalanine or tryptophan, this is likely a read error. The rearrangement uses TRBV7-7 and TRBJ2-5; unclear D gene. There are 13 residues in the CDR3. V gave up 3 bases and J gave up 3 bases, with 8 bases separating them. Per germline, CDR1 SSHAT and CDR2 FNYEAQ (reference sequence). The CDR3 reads CASSLRRKETQYY. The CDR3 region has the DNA TGTGCCAGCAGCTTGCGCCGGAAAGAGACCCAGTACTAC.

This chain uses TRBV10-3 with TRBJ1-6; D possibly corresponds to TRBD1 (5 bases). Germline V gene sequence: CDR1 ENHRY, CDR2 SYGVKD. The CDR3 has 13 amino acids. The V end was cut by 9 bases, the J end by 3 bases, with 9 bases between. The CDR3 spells CAIGESYNSPLHF. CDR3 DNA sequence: TGTGCCATAGGGGAAAGCTATAATTCACCCCTCCACTTT.

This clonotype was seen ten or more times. Here the CDR3 reads CAISAPSGSNGEKTQYF. CDR3 sequence (DNA): TGTGCCATCAGTGCCCCTAGCGGGAGTAATGGAGAGAAGACCCAGTACTTC. The chain has TRBV10-3 and TRBJ2-5, with 10 bases aligning to TRBD2. V shed 4 bases and J 6 bases; nucleotides not matched to a gene: 14. From germline, CDR1 is ENHRY and CDR2 SYGVKD. The CDR3 has 17 residues.

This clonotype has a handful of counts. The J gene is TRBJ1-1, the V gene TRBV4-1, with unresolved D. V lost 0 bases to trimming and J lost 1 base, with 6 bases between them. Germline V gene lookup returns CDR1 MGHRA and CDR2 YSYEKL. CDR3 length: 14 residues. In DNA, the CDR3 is TGCGCCAGCAGCCAAGATCCGGGGAACACTGAAGCTTTCTTT. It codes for CASSQDPGNTEAFF.

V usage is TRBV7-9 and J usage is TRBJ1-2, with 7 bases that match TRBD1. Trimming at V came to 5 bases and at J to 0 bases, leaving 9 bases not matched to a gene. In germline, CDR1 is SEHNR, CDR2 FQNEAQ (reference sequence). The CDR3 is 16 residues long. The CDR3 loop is CASSDMGQTSNYGYTF. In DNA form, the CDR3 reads TGTGCCAGCAGCGATATGGGACAGACTTCTAACTATGGCTACACCTTC.